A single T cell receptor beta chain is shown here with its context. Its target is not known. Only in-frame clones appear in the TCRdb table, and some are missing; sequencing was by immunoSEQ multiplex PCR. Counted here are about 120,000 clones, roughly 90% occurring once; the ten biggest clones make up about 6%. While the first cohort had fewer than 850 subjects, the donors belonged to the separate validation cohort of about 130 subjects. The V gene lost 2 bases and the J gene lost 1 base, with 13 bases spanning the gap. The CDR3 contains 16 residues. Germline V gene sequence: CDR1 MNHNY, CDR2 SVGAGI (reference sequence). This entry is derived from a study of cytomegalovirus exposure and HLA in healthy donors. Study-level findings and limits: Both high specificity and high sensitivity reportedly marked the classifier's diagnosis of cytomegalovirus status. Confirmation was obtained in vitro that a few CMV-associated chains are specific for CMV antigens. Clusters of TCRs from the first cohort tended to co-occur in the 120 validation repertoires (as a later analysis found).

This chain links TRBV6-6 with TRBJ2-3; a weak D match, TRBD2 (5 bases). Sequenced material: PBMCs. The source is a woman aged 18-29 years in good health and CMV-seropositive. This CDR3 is CASSYGGQRGTDTQYF. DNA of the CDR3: TGTGCCAGCAGTTACGGTGGGCAGAGGGGCACAGATACGCAGTATTTT.